Shown below are 5 T cell receptor beta chains from a single sample sequenced in a study of blood T cell repertoires in COVID-19. Sequencing used immunoSEQ multiplex PCR; TCRdb keeps in-frame clones, though not all of them. Counted here are approximately 20,000 clones, approximately 93% occurring once; the ten biggest clones make up approximately 4%. The sequencing sample was made of peripheral blood. The receptors stem from a woman in her forties or fifties with active COVID-19.

The chain recombines TRBV5-5 with TRBJ1-1; D gene unclear. Per the germline V gene, CDR1 is SGHKS and CDR2 is YYEKEE (reference sequence). Trimming cost V 0 bases and J 1 base, with 4 bases left between them. The CDR3 is 13 amino acids. The CDR3 is CASSLDWNTEAFF. CDR3 bases: TGTGCCAGCAGCTTGGACTGGAACACTGAAGCTTTCTTT. The whole variable domain, filled in from reference TRBV5-5 and TRBJ1-1, reads DAGVTQSPTHLIKTRGQQVTLRCSPISGHKSVSWYQQVLGQGPQFIFQYYEKEERGRGNFPDRFSARQFPNYSSELNVNALLLGDSALYLCASSLDWNTEAFFGQGTRLTVV.

This chain joins TRBV28 and TRBJ2-1; perhaps TRBD2 as D (6 bases). Per germline, CDR1 MDHEN and CDR2 SYDVKM. V lost 6 bases and J 8 bases, leaving 17 bases between the germline ends. The length of the CDR3 is 14 residues. In DNA form, the CDR3 reads TGTGCCAGCAGCCCCCTGGGGGGAACAGATGAGCAGTTCTTC. Its translation is CASSPLGGTDEQFF.

The chain is built from TRBV18 and TRBJ2-7; 8 bases align to TRBD1. Germline lookup yields CDR1 KGHSH and CDR2 LQKENI. The V gene end was trimmed by 5 bases and the J gene end by 0 bases; junction bases not matched to a gene: 9. CDR3 length: 16 residues. CDR3 loop: CASSSRRTGSSYEQYF. For the CDR3, the DNA is TGTGCCAGCTCATCCCGGCGGACAGGGAGCTCCTACGAGCAGTACTTC.

The chain combines TRBV14 with TRBJ2-3, with 9 positions matching TRBD2. The CDR3 consists of 16 residues. Germline CDR1 is SGHDN and CDR2 is FVKESK. The V gene end was trimmed by 3 bases and the J gene end by 3 bases; junction bases not matched to a gene: 7. The CDR3, as DNA: TGTGCCAGCAGCCAGGGATTAGCGGGAGCGACAGATACGCAGTATTTT. Its protein is CASSQGLAGATDTQYF.

The rearrangement links TRBV24-1 to TRBJ2-3; 7 nucleotides agree with TRBD1. This CDR3 is 12 amino acids long. CDR1 is KGHDR, CDR2 SFDVKD, per germline. The ends lost 9 bases at V and 4 bases at J; junction bases unmatched: 3. The CDR3 here is CATGQGADTQYF. DNA for the CDR3: TGTGCCACCGGCCAGGGGGCAGATACGCAGTATTTT.